This T cell receptor (beta chain) was profiled in a study of sequential checkpoint blockade in melanoma. As to this clone: Its antigen remains unidentified.

The treatment denotes: randomized to nivolumab then ipilimumab (arm A) or the reverse (arm B). None of the patients previously received DNA-damaging chemotherapy. Profiling relied on immunoSEQ multiplex PCR, and the TCRdb table lists in-frame clones only, not all of them. The repertoire consists of 2,000 to 3,000 clones, with approximately 22% occurring once and the leading ten covering roughly 20%. Study observations and caveats: Rising tumor T-cell fraction and clonality meant about 30 times likelier benefit.

V lost 0 bases, J lost 8 bases, and 10 bases lay in between. This CDR3 region has 13 residues. Germline CDR1 reads GTSNPN; CDR2 reads SVGIG (reference sequence). Sequencing was performed on tumor tissue (inferred from file names), taken from a patient given nivolumab and ipilimumab in sequence. The source is a human donor with melanoma. The chain couples TRBV30 to TRBJ1-4; D is ambiguous. CDR3 loop: CAWSVGSGEKLFF. Here the CDR3 DNA reads TGTGCCTGGAGTGTAGGGTCGGGAGAAAAACTGTTTTTT.